The 22 T cell receptor beta chains listed next were all sequenced from one sample in a study of identical twins. In TCRdb, the 5' RACE reads were re-called with MiXCR into one record per CDR3 protein. Of 350,000 to 450,000 distinct CDR3 sequences listed, about a fifth were seen once; the top ten hold roughly 12%. The sequenced sample was naive T cells sorted from blood. The source is a man aged 45-65 years in good health.

This chain joins TRBV10-3 and TRBJ2-2; D uncertain. CDR3 length: 14 residues. In germline, CDR1 is ENHRY, CDR2 SYGVKD. Trimming stripped 2 bases from V and 4 bases from J, with 8 bases between. The CDR3 DNA follows: TGTGCCATCAGTGAGATATTCTTCACCGGGGAGCTGTTTTTT. Amino acids: CAISEIFFTGELFF.

This clonotype was seen repeatedly, ten times or more. This chain joins TRBV27 and TRBJ2-7; D may correspond to TRBD1 or TRBD2 (5 bases each). Germline V gives CDR1 MNHEY, CDR2 SMNVEV (reference sequence). V was clipped by 6 bases and J by 1 base, with 13 bases between them. CDR3 length equals 14 residues. The CDR3 DNA reads TGTGCCAGCAGGGTGGGACGGTCTTCCTACGAGCAGTACTTC. Its translation is CASRVGRSSYEQYF.

The sample holds a few counts of this clonotype. This chain joins TRBV29-1 and TRBJ2-7; the D is unclear. V lost 6 bases and J lost 2, with 14 bases in between. In germline, CDR1 is SQVTM, CDR2 ANQGSEA. The CDR3 runs to 13 residues. Written as DNA, the CDR3 is TGCAGCGTAGTACCGATAGGAGCCTACGAGCAGTACTTC. Amino acid sequence: CSVVPIGAYEQYF.

This clonotype appeared many times. The chain combines TRBV6-5 with TRBJ2-1; TRBD1 aligns across 8 bases. The CDR3 extends over 14 amino acids. Trimming cost V 2 bases and J 6 bases; bases outside gene matches: 3. Germline-derived CDR1 and CDR2 are MNHEY and SVGAGI. The CDR3, as DNA: TGTGCCAGCAGTTACGACAGGGGAGGCAATGAGCAGTTCTTC. It yields the protein CASSYDRGGNEQFF.

Here the CDR3 DNA reads TGTGCCAGCAGTTACCCATATTCGACAGGGCGGGAGACCCAGTACTTC. This sequence encodes CASSYPYSTGRETQYF. The chain is built from TRBV6-2 or TRBV6-3 and TRBJ2-5, with 7 bases that match TRBD1. There are 16 residues in the CDR3. Germline CDR1 and CDR2: MNHEY and SVGEGT. The J segment lost 5 bases and the V segment lost 2 bases, leaving 11 bases of the junction unmatched.

The chain links TRBV20-1 to TRBJ2-1, with TRBD2 matching 8 bases. The length of the CDR3 is 16 residues. V shed 1 base, J shed 2 bases, and the junction held 7 bases outside the gene matches. The germline CDR1 and CDR2 sequences are DFQATT and SNEGSKA (reference sequence). The CDR3 DNA reads TGCAGTGCTAGAGTTATTTCAGCGGGAGCCTACAATGAGCAGTTCTTC. Its protein product is CSARVISAGAYNEQFF.

The chain joins TRBV12-3 or TRBV12-4 to TRBJ1-5, with D perhaps TRBD1 (5 bases). V was trimmed by 7 bases and J by 4 bases, leaving 17 bases between them. The CDR3 runs 15 residues. CDR3 nucleotide sequence: TGTGCCAGCACTCTTACGGGGGGGTTGAATCAGCCCCAGCATTTT. Translation gives CASTLTGGLNQPQHF.

This clonotype was recorded once. V is TRBV12-3 or TRBV12-4 and J is TRBJ2-7, with D tentatively TRBD2 (6 bases). V was shortened by 5 bases and J by 2 bases, with 13 bases between the two germline ends. There are 14 residues in the CDR3. The CDR3 region has the DNA TGTGCCAGCAGTCGGAGCGGGCCGACCTACGAGCAGTACTTC. Protein sequence: CASSRSGPTYEQYF.

This clonotype was picked up many times. The V gene is TRBV20-1, the J gene TRBJ2-2; D gene ambiguous. V was clipped by 3 bases and J by 6 bases, with 14 bases between them. The CDR3 totals 14 residues. Germline CDR1 reads DFQATT; CDR2 reads SNEGSKA (reference sequence). Here the CDR3 reads CSASPYGSSGELFF. The CDR3 DNA follows: TGCAGTGCTAGTCCTTACGGGTCTTCCGGGGAGCTGTTTTTT.

There are a few counts of this clonotype. The J gene is TRBJ2-7, the V gene TRBV6-5; tentatively, D is TRBD1 (6 bases). The germline V gene has CDR1 MNHEY and CDR2 SVGAGI. Trimming took 0 bases from V and 0 from J, leaving 15 bases between them. This CDR3 has 17 amino acids. This CDR3 reads CASSYSETGLLSYEQYF. CDR3 in DNA: TGTGCCAGCAGTTACTCCGAAACAGGGTTACTCTCCTACGAGCAGTACTTC.

The chain couples TRBV12-3 or TRBV12-4 to TRBJ2-7; D ambiguous. The V gene lost 1 base and the J gene lost 3 bases, with 10 bases spanning the gap. CDR3 size: 14 residues. The CDR3 sequence is CASSLGTKNYEQYF. The CDR3 DNA reads TGTGCCAGCAGTTTAGGGACGAAGAACTACGAGCAGTACTTC.

This clonotype was observed a handful of times. V gene TRBV27 combines with J gene TRBJ2-7; 11 bases agree with TRBD2. Germline V gives CDR1 MNHEY, CDR2 SMNVEV (reference sequence). Trimming cost V 6 bases and J 3 bases; bases outside gene matches: 4. CDR3 length: 14 amino acids. The CDR3 region has the DNA TGTGCCAGCAGCGGACTAGCGGGTCGCTACGAGCAGTACTTC. It specifies CASSGLAGRYEQYF.

This clonotype was seen a handful of times. CDR3 in amino acids: CASSQIGTARNIQYF. The CDR3 DNA follows: TGCGCCAGCAGCCAAATCGGGACAGCACGGAACATTCAGTACTTC. This rearrangement joins TRBV4-1 to TRBJ2-4, with TRBD1 matching over 7 bases. After removal of 2 bases from V and 7 bases from J, the junction contained 8 bases not matched to a gene. This CDR3 contains 15 residues. Germline lookup yields CDR1 MGHRA and CDR2 YSYEKL.

At least ten counts were recorded for this clonotype. This rearrangement joins TRBV4-3 to TRBJ2-1; TRBD1 agrees at 9 bases. The CDR3 totals 16 residues. Per germline, CDR1 LGHNA and CDR2 YSLEER. The trim removed 3 bases at V and 1 base at J, leaving 4 bases unmatched. For the CDR3, the DNA is TGCGCCAGCAGCCAGGAAGACAGGGGGTCCTACAATGAGCAGTTCTTC. Amino acid sequence: CASSQEDRGSYNEQFF.

This clonotype was picked up many times. This chain links TRBV10-3 with TRBJ2-7; D is ambiguous. Germline V gene data show CDR1 as ENHRY and CDR2 as SYGVKD. The CDR3 extends over 14 amino acids. Trimming took 8 bases from V and 1 from J, leaving 15 bases between them. The CDR3 coding sequence is TGTGCCATCGGCGTTGGTTGGCCGTCCTACGAGCAGTACTTC. It encodes CAIGVGWPSYEQYF.

This clonotype was recorded many times. The J gene is TRBJ2-5, the V gene TRBV20-1, with 9 nucleotides matching TRBD1. CDR3 length equals 14 residues. CDR1 and CDR2 from the germline V gene are DFQATT and SNEGSKA (reference sequence). V lost 5 bases, J lost 9 bases, and 13 bases stayed unmatched. The CDR3 reads CSAQGQGTQGAQYF. DNA for the CDR3: TGCAGTGCTCAGGGACAGGGAACCCAGGGGGCCCAGTACTTC.

This clonotype was found a few times. The chain recombines TRBV20-1 with TRBJ2-7; 7 bases align to TRBD2. Trimming cost V 0 bases and J 3 bases; bases outside gene matches: 11. Germline V gene data show CDR1 as DFQATT and CDR2 as SNEGSKA (reference sequence). The CDR3 length is 16 residues. As DNA, the CDR3 is TGCAGTGCTAGAGATCTTACAGGCGGGAGTATCTACGAGCAGTACTTC. Translating gives CSARDLTGGSIYEQYF.

This clonotype was seen more than once but under ten times. This chain connects TRBV7-2 to TRBJ1-1; D call uncertain. The CDR3 contains 14 residues. Per the germline V gene, CDR1 is SGHTA and CDR2 is FQGNSA. Trimming left V 5 bases short and J 8 bases short, with 18 bases between. CDR3 sequence reads: CASSQLRNGGEAFF. The DNA of the CDR3 is TGTGCCAGCAGCCAACTTAGGAACGGCGGAGAAGCTTTCTTT. Variable domain in full (rest from reference TRBV7-2 and TRBJ1-1): GAGVSQSPSNKVTEKGKDVELRCDPISGHTALYWYRQSLGQGLEFLIYFQGNSAPDKSGLPSDRFSAERTGGSVSTLTIQRTQQEDSAVYLCASSQLRNGGEAFFGQGTRLTVV.

The chain links TRBV24-1 to TRBJ1-1; D may be TRBD1 (6 bases). Germline CDR1 reads KGHDR; CDR2 reads SFDVKD. The CDR3 extends over 17 amino acids. The ends were cut back, 3 bases at V and 0 bases at J, with 16 bases in the middle. This CDR3 reads CATSDARQASMNTEAFF. CDR3 in DNA: TGTGCCACCAGTGATGCACGACAGGCCTCCATGAACACTGAAGCTTTCTTT.

At least ten counts were recorded for this clonotype. The gene calls are TRBV12-3 or TRBV12-4 and TRBJ1-1; D unresolved. The CDR3 totals 13 residues. V was trimmed by 2 bases and J by 1 base, leaving 5 bases between them. The CDR3 DNA is TGTGCCAGCAGTTTATGGGAGAACACTGAAGCTTTCTTT. As protein: CASSLWENTEAFF.

This clonotype was detected a few times. The V call is TRBV7-2, the J call TRBJ2-1; unclear D gene. Germline V gene lookup returns CDR1 SGHTA and CDR2 FQGNSA. V was shortened by 3 bases and J by 8 bases, with 11 bases between the two germline ends. The CDR3 is 13 amino acids. CDR3 in amino acids: CASSFHSTHEQFF. The CDR3 coding sequence is TGTGCCAGCAGCTTCCACAGTACCCATGAGCAGTTCTTC.

This clonotype has a handful of counts. The V gene is TRBV18, the J gene TRBJ2-7, with D possibly matching TRBD1 (7 bases). Between the trimmed V and J ends, which lost 2 bases and 3 bases, there was a span of 17 bases. Germline V CDR1 and CDR2: KGHSH, LQKENI. The length of the CDR3 is 16 residues. The CDR3 DNA sequence: TGTGCCAGCTCACCAAGTAGCAGGGGGGTCTACTACGAGCAGTACTTC. Its protein is CASSPSSRGVYYEQYF.